This TCR beta chain originates from a study of metastatic and nonmetastatic thyroid tumors. Study at large: The authors compared repertoires across blood and tumor or nodule tissue from malignant and benign thyroid patients. Study results and limitations: The study reportedly found significantly higher TCR beta diversity in malignant thyroid tumors than benign nodules, in blood and tumor.

TCRdb re-called clones via MiXCR from the PCR reads. Here the sample spans tens of thousands of clones, around 25% being singletons. CDR3 size: 13 residues. A remark on this clone: No antigen is known for it. A read error may account for a junction end that differs from germline.

All patients were untreated before thyroid surgery. V and J are TRBV12-3 or TRBV12-4 and TRBJ2-3; D is ambiguous. This receptor was obtained from a female donor with papillary thyroid cancer or a benign thyroid nodule (not recorded which). Some clones in this sample may be carry-over from other donors' samples. The sequenced sample consisted of blood. The CDR3 sequence is CASSSGDEDTQYF. Here the CDR3 DNA reads TGCGCCAGCAGTTCTGGGGATGAAGATACGCAGTATTTT.